This T cell receptor beta chain was profiled in a study of T cells in Graves' hyperthyroidism and ophthalmopathy. Study findings and constraints: Researchers found most expanded thyroid clonotypes above 0.001 in blood as well.

This CDR3 spans 12 amino acids. CDR1 and CDR2 from the germline V gene are MNHEY and SMNVEV (reference sequence). V was trimmed by 10 bases and J by 16 bases, leaving 20 bases between them. As regards this clonotype: Its antigen is as yet unknown.

Amplification yielded TCR beta CDR3 regions, with RNA transcripts as the source. TCR CDR3 regions were first amplified by RT-PCR with HTBI primers. MiXCR, applied by TCRdb to the multiplex PCR reads, yields one record per CDR3 protein. This table holds a few hundred thousand distinct CDR3 sequences, roughly 15% found once. This receptor was identified in a middle-aged woman with Graves' ophthalmopathy. The sequenced material came from blood. The rearrangement uses TRBV27 and TRBJ1-6; the D gene is possibly TRBD1 (5 bases). The CDR3 DNA reads TGTGCCACGGCGGGGACGGCCGGCATACTCCACTTT. This translates into CATAGTAGILHF.